The next 26 T cell receptor beta chains were all read from a single sample in a study of early T cells in non-severe SARS-CoV-2 infection. TCRdb itself ran the 5' RACE reads through MiXCR, one entry per CDR3 protein. Among 87,000 or so distinct CDR3 sequences listed, 12% to 15% were seen once. The sample comprised whole blood. These receptors were obtained from an adult who was a healthcare worker with PCR-confirmed SARS-CoV-2 infection or an uninfected control (not recorded which).

In this sample, this clonotype turned up a few times. The chain couples TRBV3-1 to TRBJ1-6; D gene ambiguous. Germline V gene lookup returns CDR1 LGHDT and CDR2 YNNKEL (reference sequence). The V and J ends lost 6 bases and 9 bases respectively, with 9 bases between them. The CDR3 is made up of 12 amino acids. The CDR3: CASSASSSPLHF. Here the CDR3 DNA reads TGTGCCAGCAGTGCATCGTCTTCACCCCTCCACTTT.

This clonotype has only a few counts. The rearrangement joins TRBV6-2 or TRBV6-3 to TRBJ2-1; 10 nucleotides match TRBD2. The junction had 9 bases not matched to a gene; V was cut back by 7 bases and J by 0 bases. The CDR3 is 17 residues long. Germline V lookup: CDR1 MNHEY, CDR2 SVGEGT. CDR3 nucleotide sequence: TGTGCCAGCAAAGCCCTAGCGGGGGCCAGCTCCTACAATGAGCAGTTCTTC. Encoded protein: CASKALAGASSYNEQFF.

This clonotype was counted many times. This chain uses TRBV7-6 with TRBJ1-3; tentatively, D is TRBD1 (5 bases). The CDR3 is made up of 15 amino acids. The germline V gene encodes CDR1 SGHVS and CDR2 FNYEAQ. The V end lost 6 bases, the J end lost 4 bases, and 16 bases lay between the germline ends. This CDR3 reads CASRGLEGAGNTIYF. In DNA form, the CDR3 reads TGTGCCAGCAGGGGGCTCGAGGGAGCAGGAAACACCATATATTTT.

Only a few counts were recorded for this clonotype. The genes are TRBV5-6 and TRBJ1-3, with 7 bases identical to TRBD1. Germline V lookup: CDR1 SGHDT, CDR2 YYEEEE. V was pared by 5 bases and J by 3 bases, with 8 bases of the junction left unmatched. The CDR3 loop spans 15 amino acids. In nucleotides, the CDR3 is TGTGCCAGCAGTTCGAGACAGGGTGGTGGAAACACCATATATTTT. Protein sequence: CASSSRQGGGNTIYF.

In this sample, this clonotype turned up a few times. The rearrangement links TRBV19 to TRBJ2-3, with 8 bases aligning to TRBD1. Germline V lookup: CDR1 LNHDA, CDR2 SQIVND (reference sequence). The J segment lost 1 base and the V segment lost 5 bases, leaving 5 bases of the junction unmatched. The CDR3 runs 15 residues. The CDR3 nucleotides are TGTGCCAGTAGTTCGGGGACAGGCCGCACAGATACGCAGTATTTT. It encodes CASSSGTGRTDTQYF.

This clonotype was counted a single time. This rearrangement joins TRBV6-5 to TRBJ1-1; a possible D gene is TRBD1 (6 bases). CDR1 MNHEY and CDR2 SVGAGI come from the germline V gene. V lost 2 bases and J 0 bases, leaving 16 bases between the germline ends. This CDR3 contains 17 residues. The DNA for the CDR3 is TGTGCCAGCAGTTACCTAGCATTGACAGGCCTGAACACTGAAGCTTTCTTT. Protein sequence: CASSYLALTGLNTEAFF.

The rearrangement joins TRBV12-3 or TRBV12-4 to TRBJ1-1; D is unresolved. Trimming shortened V by 4 bases and J by 1 base, and 10 bases separated the two germline ends. The CDR3 loop spans 14 amino acids. CDR3 coding DNA: TGTGCCAGCAGTTCGCCCCGGGGGAACACTGAAGCTTTCTTT. It codes for CASSSPRGNTEAFF.

A few counts support this clonotype. V and J are TRBV12-3 or TRBV12-4 and TRBJ1-6; maybe TRBD1 (5 bases). CDR3 length: 14 amino acids. V gave up 8 bases and J gave up 12 bases, with 20 bases separating them. CDR3 bases: TGTGCCAGCGACTCCCTGGCAGGGCCCCGACCCCTCCACTTT. Protein: CASDSLAGPRPLHF.

This clonotype occurred many times. V usage is TRBV10-3 and J usage is TRBJ2-3, with 7 bases lining up with TRBD2. Germline-derived CDR1 and CDR2 are ENHRY and SYGVKD. V was clipped by 6 bases and J by 2 bases; unmatched bases: 5. CDR3 size: 14 residues. The CDR3 here is CAIRGGGDTDTQYF. The CDR3 DNA follows: TGTGCCATCAGGGGCGGGGGAGACACAGATACGCAGTATTTT.

This clonotype was counted at least ten times. The chain couples TRBV20-1 to TRBJ2-3, with 9 positions matching TRBD1. The V gene's germline CDR1 is DFQATT and CDR2 SNEGSKA (reference sequence). The CDR3 length is 15 residues. After removal of 6 bases from V and 5 bases from J, the junction contained 12 bases not matched to a gene. The CDR3 spells CSATRTGQGLDTQYF. The CDR3 DNA sequence: TGCAGTGCCACCAGAACGGGACAGGGTTTAGATACGCAGTATTTT.

The chain joins TRBV20-1 to TRBJ2-3; 10 bases match TRBD2. The germline V gene has CDR1 DFQATT and CDR2 SNEGSKA (reference sequence). V lost 1 base, J lost 4 bases, and 5 bases stayed unmatched. CDR3 length equals 15 residues. Here the CDR3 reads CSARVQRGGSDTQYF. The CDR3 DNA follows: TGCAGTGCTAGAGTACAGCGGGGGGGCTCAGATACGCAGTATTTT.

This clonotype was found a few times. The CDR3 sequence: CASSPPNSPLHF. CDR3 in DNA: TGTGCCAGCAGCCCCCCGAATTCACCCCTCCACTTT. The gene calls are TRBV28 and TRBJ1-6, with D hard to call. CDR1 and CDR2 from the germline V gene are MDHEN and SYDVKM. Trimming left V 6 bases short and J 7 bases short, with 7 bases between. The CDR3 is 12 residues long.

This clonotype was counted only a few times. This chain uses TRBV11-2 with TRBJ1-4; weak D call: TRBD1 (5 bases). This CDR3 has 14 amino acids. V was pared by 5 bases and J by 4 bases, with 11 bases between. The V gene's germline CDR1 is SGHAT and CDR2 FQNNGV. The CDR3 loop reads CASSERGVNEKLFF. CDR3 in DNA: TGTGCCAGCAGCGAGAGGGGCGTTAATGAAAAACTGTTTTTT.

The genes are TRBV11-2 and TRBJ1-1; the match to TRBD1 covers 9 bases. Germline CDR1 reads SGHAT; CDR2 reads FQNNGV. This CDR3 region has 15 residues. The junction had 8 bases not matched to a gene; V was cut back by 3 bases and J by 6 bases. CDR3 DNA: TGTGCCAGCAGCTTGCGGACAGGGGAAGGCGCTGAAGCTTTCTTT. Protein sequence: CASSLRTGEGAEAFF.

This clonotype turned up a few times. The rearrangement links TRBV6-5 to TRBJ2-7; perhaps TRBD1 as D (5 bases). V lost 2 bases, J lost 0 bases, and 8 bases lay in between. The CDR3 is 14 residues long. The germline gives CDR1 MNHEY, CDR2 SVGAGI. CDR3 in amino acids: CASSYVRDSYEQYF. DNA of the CDR3: TGTGCCAGCAGTTACGTCAGGGACTCCTACGAGCAGTACTTC.

This chain joins TRBV6-5 and TRBJ1-2; D not resolved. This CDR3 has 11 residues. The ends were cut back, 5 bases at V and 11 bases at J, with 12 bases in the middle. Looked up from germline, CDR1 is MNHEY and CDR2 is SVGAGI. CDR3 nucleotide sequence: TGTGCCAGCAGTCCGGGCCCTTGGTACACCTTC. Protein product: CASSPGPWYTF.

In this sample, this clonotype turned up a few times. The V call is TRBV2, the J call TRBJ1-1; tentatively, D is TRBD1 (5 bases). From germline, CDR1 is SNHLY and CDR2 FYNNEI. V was clipped by 3 bases and J by 10 bases, with 15 bases between them. The CDR3 sequence is 13 residues long. The CDR3 reads CASSEDRGRVAFF. In DNA, the CDR3 is TGTGCCAGCAGTGAGGACCGGGGACGAGTAGCTTTCTTT.

This clonotype occurred a few times. CDR3: CSVVETQYF. The CDR3 nucleotides are TGCAGCGTTGTGGAGACCCAGTACTTC. The rearrangement joins TRBV29-1 to TRBJ2-5, with no clear D. This CDR3 spans 9 amino acids. Germline V CDR1 and CDR2: SQVTM, ANQGSEA. The V end lost 4 bases, the J end lost 5 bases, and 2 bases lay between the germline ends.

This clonotype was picked up many times. The chain has TRBV20-1 and TRBJ1-2; 9 nucleotides align to TRBD1. CDR1 is DFQATT and CDR2 is SNEGSKA in the germline V gene (reference sequence). This CDR3 region has 14 residues. With 1 base clipped from V and 4 bases from J, the junction kept 4 bases outside the gene matches. CDR3 residues: CSARGQGELYGYTF. The CDR3 coding sequence is TGCAGTGCTAGAGGACAGGGGGAGCTCTATGGCTACACCTTC.

The genes are TRBV11-1 and TRBJ1-6; 8 nucleotides match TRBD1. Per the germline V gene, CDR1 is SGHAT and CDR2 is FQDESV (reference sequence). This CDR3 region has 16 residues. The ends lost 4 bases at V and 7 bases at J; junction bases unmatched: 9. The CDR3 spells CASSSGDRPGNSPLHF. CDR3 bases: TGTGCCAGCAGCTCGGGGGACAGGCCGGGGAATTCACCCCTCCACTTT.

There are a few counts of this clonotype. The chain is built from TRBV27 and TRBJ1-5; 7 bases agree with TRBD1. This CDR3 contains 15 residues. V lost 6 bases and J lost 1; bases outside the gene matches: 6. From germline, CDR1 is MNHEY and CDR2 SMNVEV (reference sequence). Here the CDR3 reads CASRGWDSSNQPQHF. As DNA, the CDR3 is TGTGCCAGCAGGGGATGGGACAGCAGCAATCAGCCCCAGCATTTT.

The sample holds a few counts of this clonotype. The V gene is TRBV19, the J gene TRBJ2-3; 9 positions match TRBD1. CDR1 is LNHDA, CDR2 SQIVND, per germline (reference sequence). V shed 10 bases, J shed 2 bases, and the junction held 7 bases outside the gene matches. The CDR3 consists of 14 residues. The CDR3 DNA reads TGTGCCACCTCCGGGACAGGGACCACAGATACGCAGTATTTT. Translated, it gives CATSGTGTTDTQYF.

This clonotype has a handful of counts. The CDR3 DNA is TGTGCCAGCAGCTTATGGGGCAGGGAATTCGCCGGGGAGCTGTTTTTT. It yields the protein CASSLWGREFAGELFF. The rearrangement uses TRBV13 and TRBJ2-2; maybe TRBD1 (5 bases). The CDR3 sequence is 16 residues long. Germline loops: CDR1 PRHDT, CDR2 FYEKMQ (reference sequence). V was trimmed by 2 bases and J by 6 bases, leaving 16 bases between them.

The chain has TRBV29-1 and TRBJ1-1; D unclear. CDR3 length: 12 amino acids. Trimming pared 3 bases from V and 5 bases from J, leaving 10 bases between. Germline V gives CDR1 SQVTM, CDR2 ANQGSEA. The CDR3 is CSVDYIGTEAFF. CDR3 nucleotide sequence: TGCAGCGTTGACTATATTGGGACTGAAGCTTTCTTT.

This clonotype was detected only a few times. The CDR3 DNA is TGTGCCAGCAGCTTAGCAGGAACCGGGACTAGACAATACGAGCAGTACTTC. Translating gives CASSLAGTGTRQYEQYF. The chain has TRBV7-9 and TRBJ2-7; TRBD2 aligns across 8 bases. Germline loops: CDR1 SEHNR, CDR2 FQNEAQ (reference sequence). This CDR3 has 17 amino acids. V was clipped by 0 bases and J by 4 bases; unmatched bases: 11.

The V and J genes are TRBV6-2 or TRBV6-3 and TRBJ2-5; the D is unclear. V gave up 4 bases and J gave up 5 bases, with 11 bases separating them. Per germline, CDR1 MNHEY and CDR2 SVGEGT. The CDR3 covers 13 residues. The CDR3, as DNA: TGTGCCAGCAGTTCTGGGGTCCGGGAGACCCAGTACTTC. This gives the protein CASSSGVRETQYF.